Listed here are 18 T cell receptor beta chains from one sample, sequenced in a study of T-cell memory formation after mild COVID-19. TCRdb fed the 5' RACE reads into MiXCR, producing one record per CDR3 protein. The repertoire includes 500,000 to 650,000 distinct CDR3 sequences, approximately 21% of them detected once, and 7% to 9% sits in the top ten. Material: PBMCs or a T cell subset sorted from them (not recorded which). The source is an adult woman who had mild COVID-19 (a few samples of this study predate the infection). Cell type and time point are not known.

This clonotype was observed a single time. The chain couples TRBV12-3 or TRBV12-4 to TRBJ2-7; TRBD2 aligns across 8 bases. The CDR3 sequence is 14 residues long. With 4 bases clipped from V and 3 bases from J, the junction kept 5 bases outside the gene matches. The CDR3 loop reads CASSYGGAYYEQYF. For the CDR3, the DNA is TGTGCCAGCAGTTACGGGGGGGCTTACTACGAGCAGTACTTC.

The rearrangement joins TRBV7-8 to TRBJ2-1; perhaps TRBD1 as D (6 bases). The CDR3 length is 12 residues. V lost 6 bases to trimming and J lost 15 bases, with 18 bases between them. CDR1 is SGHVS, CDR2 FQNEAQ, per germline. CDR3: CASRTPGQRRFF. The CDR3 DNA reads as TGTGCCAGCAGGACTCCCGGACAGCGGCGGTTCTTC.

The V gene is TRBV7-9, the J gene TRBJ1-1; D gene unclear. Germline CDR1 SEHNR, CDR2 FQNEAQ (reference sequence). The V gene lost 5 bases and the J gene lost 4 bases, with 14 bases spanning the gap. This CDR3 has 14 residues. CDR3: CASSPGGWVTEAFF. The CDR3 nucleotides are TGTGCCAGCAGCCCCGGAGGTTGGGTCACTGAAGCTTTCTTT.

This clonotype was counted at least ten times. The rearrangement joins TRBV5-1 to TRBJ2-7, with a weak D call TRBD1 (5 bases). V lost 5 bases, J lost 0 bases, and 15 bases lay in between. This CDR3 comprises 15 residues. Germline CDR1 SGHRS, CDR2 YFSETQ. Here the CDR3 DNA reads TGCGCCAGCAGGATAAGGGGCGGCAGCTCCTACGAGCAGTACTTC. Translating it yields CASRIRGGSSYEQYF.

A few counts support this clonotype. Written as DNA, the CDR3 is TGTGCCAGCAGCGGAGTATCACCCCTCCACTTT. Protein product: CASSGVSPLHF. The chain is built from TRBV3-1 and TRBJ1-6; no clear D. Trimming stripped 5 bases from V and 10 bases from J, with 6 bases between. Germline V gives CDR1 LGHDT, CDR2 YNNKEL (reference sequence). This CDR3 has 11 amino acids.

This clonotype has ten or more counts. The V and J genes are TRBV7-2 and TRBJ2-5, with TRBD1 matching over 9 bases. This CDR3 spans 13 amino acids. The V and J ends lost 3 bases and 4 bases, in that order; junction bases with no gene match: 0. CDR1 and CDR2 (germline): SGHTA, FQGNSA. The chain's CDR3 is CASSLDRGETQYF. For the CDR3, the DNA is TGTGCCAGCAGCTTGGACAGGGGAGAGACCCAGTACTTC.

V and J are TRBV7-6 and TRBJ2-1; 10 positions match TRBD2. V was clipped by 4 bases and J by 0 bases; unmatched bases: 9. Per the germline V gene, CDR1 is SGHVS and CDR2 is FNYEAQ. The CDR3 extends over 18 amino acids. The chain's CDR3 is CASSSETGLATSYNEQFF. Written as DNA, the CDR3 is TGTGCCAGCAGCTCAGAGACGGGACTAGCGACCTCCTACAATGAGCAGTTCTTC.

Details on this clonotype: The junction differs from germline at one of its ends, possibly a read error. CDR3 DNA: TGTGCTAGCAGCTTAGACGTTAGGGACACCATATATTTT. Translated: CASSLDVRDTIYF. V and J are TRBV7-7 and TRBJ1-3; D remains unclear. Per the germline V gene, CDR1 is SSHAT and CDR2 is FNYEAQ (reference sequence). CDR3 length: 13 residues.

This clonotype was counted between two and nine times. The chain joins TRBV20-1 to TRBJ2-3; 7 nucleotides align to TRBD1. The ends lost 4 bases at V and 2 bases at J; junction bases unmatched: 3. The CDR3 sequence is 13 residues long. CDR1 is DFQATT, CDR2 SNEGSKA, per germline (reference sequence). DNA of the CDR3: TGCAGTGCTACACAGGGGCCCACAGATACGCAGTATTTT. This encodes CSATQGPTDTQYF.

The chain is built from TRBV19 and TRBJ2-3, with D possibly matching TRBD2 (5 bases). V was clipped by 10 bases and J by 6 bases, with 17 bases between them. The CDR3 consists of 13 residues. In germline, CDR1 is LNHDA, CDR2 SQIVND (reference sequence). CDR3 region: CATNARGRDTQYF. CDR3 DNA: TGTGCCACCAACGCGAGAGGGCGGGATACGCAGTATTTT.

The chain carries TRBV2 and TRBJ1-3; D unresolved. V gave up 2 bases and J gave up 3 bases, with 11 bases separating them. Germline CDR1 SNHLY, CDR2 FYNNEI. This CDR3 region has 15 residues. CDR3 sequence (DNA): TGTGCCAGCAGTGAATTCGGGAATTATGGAAACACCATATATTTT. This codes for CASSEFGNYGNTIYF.

This clonotype showed up just a few times. J is TRBJ2-7 and V is TRBV12-3 or TRBV12-4; 7 bases align to TRBD1. V lost 6 bases to trimming and J lost 5 bases; unmatched junction nucleotides: 10. The CDR3 runs 14 residues. CDR3 loop: CASRAPTGINEQYF. CDR3 DNA: TGTGCCAGCAGAGCGCCGACAGGGATCAACGAGCAGTACTTC.

This chain uses TRBV7-3 with TRBJ2-3; 9 bases are shared with TRBD2. The CDR3 length is 15 residues. Germline lookup yields CDR1 SGHTA and CDR2 FQGTGA. Trimming removed 1 base from V and 5 bases from J; junction bases left unmatched: 4. The CDR3 DNA is TGTGCCAGCAGCTTAAGCGGGGGGGCCGGAGATACGCAGTATTTT. It specifies CASSLSGGAGDTQYF.

This clonotype came up a few times. V usage is TRBV14 and J usage is TRBJ1-1, with D possibly being TRBD1 (6 bases). Trimming removed 4 bases from V and 1 base from J, with 16 bases in between. The CDR3 contains 16 residues. Germline-derived CDR1 and CDR2 are SGHDN and FVKESK. The CDR3 DNA is TGTGCCAGCAGCCTATTACATGGGGGGGCGAACACTGAAGCTTTCTTT. Its protein product is CASSLLHGGANTEAFF. Complete variable domain (other parts from reference TRBV14 and TRBJ1-1): EAGVTQFPSHSVIEKGQTVTLRCDPISGHDNLYWYRRVMGKEIKFLLHFVKESKQDESGMPNNRFLAERTGGTYSTLKVQPAELEDSGVYFCASSLLHGGANTEAFFGQGTRLTVV.

In its sample, this clonotype was seen many times. CDR3 in DNA: TGTGCCAGCAGTACCGGACAGCTCACTGAAGCTTTCTTT. Protein sequence: CASSTGQLTEAFF. The chain carries TRBV12-3 or TRBV12-4 and TRBJ1-1, with D perhaps matching TRBD1 (6 bases). The CDR3 totals 13 residues. The V end lost 5 bases, the J end lost 4 bases, and 11 bases lay between the germline ends.

V and J are TRBV5-1 and TRBJ2-7; TRBD1 aligns across 8 bases. Germline trimming cut 4 bases from V and 3 bases from J; bases unmatched to any gene: 6. This CDR3 spans 14 amino acids. CDR1 and CDR2 (germline): SGHRS, YFSETQ. CDR3 residues: CASSELDRVYEQYF. The DNA for the CDR3 is TGCGCCAGCAGCGAACTGGACAGGGTCTACGAGCAGTACTTC.

This clonotype was counted only a few times. This rearrangement joins TRBV27 to TRBJ2-1; either TRBD1 or TRBD2 may supply D (6 bases each). V shed 2 bases and J shed 8 bases, with 16 bases lying between them. This CDR3 region has 15 residues. Germline CDR1 reads MNHEY; CDR2 reads SMNVEV (reference sequence). CDR3 nucleotide sequence: TGTGCCAGCAGTTTAAGGGGGGCGCGTATGGATGAGCAGTTCTTC. This gives the protein CASSLRGARMDEQFF.

The chain employs TRBV3-1 and TRBJ2-7, with 8 bases lining up with TRBD1. CDR3 length: 14 amino acids. Germline assignment: CDR1 LGHDT and CDR2 YNNKEL (reference sequence). Trimming took 5 bases from V and 5 from J; bases not matched to a gene: 8. The CDR3: CASSVGQGTNEQYF. As DNA, the CDR3 is TGTGCCAGCAGCGTCGGACAGGGTACCAACGAGCAGTACTTC.